This is a list of T cell receptor beta chains from one sample in a study of CD8 T cells in ankylosing spondylitis. TCRdb called the 5' RACE reads again in MiXCR, with one record for every CDR3 protein. The sample shows about 240,000 distinct CDR3 sequences, around 7.8% of them seen only once. The sequenced material came from blood, either unsorted or a sorted T cell fraction (not recorded which). These receptors all come from a male donor with ankylosing spondylitis or in good health (not recorded which). Both conserved end residues are part of each CDR3. The D gene is left open where the match is weak. Some rows have no size entry. The others give once, few or many, or a class for an expanded clone.

CDR3aa: CAWSSLVGNEQFF
CDR3nt: TGTGCCTGGAGTAGCCTAGTAGGGAATGAGCAGTTCTTC
abundance: .
d_gene: .
j_gene: TRBJ2-1
v_gene: TRBV30

CDR3aa: CASSEGRTGGGYTF
CDR3nt: TGTGCCAGCAGTGAGGGAAGGACAGGTGGGGGCTACACCTTC
abundance: .
d_gene: TRBD1
j_gene: TRBJ1-2
v_gene: TRBV6-1

CDR3aa: CASSLSRGLYEQYF
CDR3nt: TGCGCCAGCAGCTTGTCAAGGGGGCTCTACGAGCAGTACTTC
abundance: many
d_gene: TRBD1
j_gene: TRBJ2-7
v_gene: TRBV5-1

CDR3aa: CASSVGDEPQHF
CDR3nt: TGTGCCAGCAGCGTAGGGGACGAGCCCCAGCATTTT
abundance: .
d_gene: .
j_gene: TRBJ1-5
v_gene: TRBV5-4

CDR3aa: CASSFSATNEKLFF
CDR3nt: TGTGCCAGCAGTTTCTCCGCAACTAATGAAAAACTGTTTTTT
abundance: many
d_gene: .
j_gene: TRBJ1-4
v_gene: TRBV12-3/TRBV12-4

CDR3aa: CSVPSGIEAFF
CDR3nt: TGCAGCGTTCCTAGCGGGATTGAAGCTTTCTTT
abundance: many
d_gene: .
j_gene: TRBJ1-1
v_gene: TRBV29-1

CDR3aa: CASSPIQGRSSEQYF
CDR3nt: TGTGCCAGCTCACCTATACAGGGGCGATCGTCCGAGCAGTACTTC
abundance: few
d_gene: TRBD1
j_gene: TRBJ2-7
v_gene: TRBV18

CDR3aa: CASSLGEGGLNTEAFF
CDR3nt: TGCGCCAGCAGCTTGGGCGAGGGCGGGTTGAACACTGAAGCTTTCTTT
abundance: few
d_gene: .
j_gene: TRBJ1-1
v_gene: TRBV5-1

CDR3aa: CASSLRAGGNQETQYF
CDR3nt: TGTGCCAGCAGCTTACGCGCGGGAGGGAACCAAGAGACCCAGTACTTC
abundance: .
d_gene: TRBD2
j_gene: TRBJ2-5
v_gene: TRBV7-9

CDR3aa: CSATGQANYGYTF
CDR3nt: TGCAGTGCTACGGGACAGGCTAACTATGGCTACACCTTC
abundance: .
d_gene: TRBD1
j_gene: TRBJ1-2
v_gene: TRBV20-1

CDR3aa: CASSYAKGLAPTHTQYF
CDR3nt: TGTGCCAGCAGCTATGCAAAAGGACTAGCGCCTACACATACGCAGTATTTT
abundance: .
d_gene: TRBD2
j_gene: TRBJ2-3
v_gene: TRBV5-8

CDR3aa: CASSLGTGNGYTF
CDR3nt: TGCGCCAGCAGCTTAGGGACAGGGAATGGCTACACCTTC
abundance: many
d_gene: TRBD1
j_gene: TRBJ1-2
v_gene: TRBV5-1

CDR3aa: CASSWEGSMSSYEQYF
CDR3nt: TGCGCCAGCAGCTGGGAGGGGTCGATGAGCTCCTACGAGCAGTACTTC
abundance: few
d_gene: TRBD2
j_gene: TRBJ2-7
v_gene: TRBV5-1

CDR3aa: CASSLEMGIGTDTQYF
CDR3nt: TGCGCCAGCAGCTTGGAGATGGGGATAGGGACAGATACGCAGTATTTT
abundance: .
d_gene: .
j_gene: TRBJ2-3
v_gene: TRBV5-1

CDR3aa: CASGLVFMTPWYQETQYF
CDR3nt: TGTGCTAGTGGTTTGGTATTTATGACTCCCTGGTACCAAGAGACCCAGTACTTC
abundance: many
d_gene: .
j_gene: TRBJ2-5
v_gene: TRBV12-5

CDR3aa: CASSLRPGLAKNIQYF
CDR3nt: TGTGCCAGCAGCCTGAGACCCGGGCTAGCCAAAAACATTCAGTACTTC
abundance: few
d_gene: .
j_gene: TRBJ2-4
v_gene: TRBV14

CDR3aa: CSAISGGVDEQFF
CDR3nt: TGCAGTGCTATTAGCGGGGGGGTCGATGAGCAGTTCTTC
abundance: many
d_gene: TRBD2
j_gene: TRBJ2-1
v_gene: TRBV20-1

CDR3aa: CASSLGPGLAGFSYEQYF
CDR3nt: TGTGCCAGCAGCTTAGGTCCGGGACTAGCGGGATTTTCCTACGAGCAGTACTTC
abundance: many
d_gene: TRBD2
j_gene: TRBJ2-7
v_gene: TRBV11-2

CDR3aa: CASSPIRGARGTEAFF
CDR3nt: TGTGCCAGCAGCCCCATTCGGGGTGCTCGGGGTACTGAAGCTTTCTTT
abundance: many
d_gene: .
j_gene: TRBJ1-1
v_gene: TRBV3-1

CDR3aa: CALVKGGSSGNTIYF
CDR3nt: TGTGCCTTGGTAAAGGGGGGAAGCTCTGGAAACACCATATATTTT
abundance: many
d_gene: .
j_gene: TRBJ1-3
v_gene: TRBV7-9

CDR3aa: CASSQGSGAGETQYF
CDR3nt: TGCGCCAGCAGCCAAGGATCGGGAGCGGGGGAGACCCAGTACTTC
abundance: few
d_gene: TRBD2
j_gene: TRBJ2-5
v_gene: TRBV4-1

CDR3aa: CASSQDIGASGSSYEQYF
CDR3nt: TGCGCCAGCAGCCAAGATATTGGGGCTAGCGGTAGCTCCTACGAGCAGTACTTC
abundance: .
d_gene: TRBD2
j_gene: TRBJ2-7
v_gene: TRBV4-3

CDR3aa: CSAASLGSYEQYF
CDR3nt: TGCAGTGCGGCGTCCCTAGGCTCCTACGAGCAGTACTTC
abundance: many
d_gene: .
j_gene: TRBJ2-7
v_gene: TRBV20-1

CDR3aa: CASSQDAGPYGYTF
CDR3nt: TGCGCCAGCAGCCAAGACGCAGGTCCCTATGGCTACACCTTC
abundance: .
d_gene: .
j_gene: TRBJ1-2
v_gene: TRBV4-3

CDR3aa: CAIRSGGQETQYF
CDR3nt: TGTGCCATCAGATCAGGGGGCCAAGAGACCCAGTACTTC
abundance: many
d_gene: TRBD1
j_gene: TRBJ2-5
v_gene: TRBV10-3

CDR3aa: CASSFYTRQNYYEQYF
CDR3nt: TGTGCCAGCAGTTTCTATACTCGGCAGAACTACTACGAGCAGTACTTC
abundance: many
d_gene: .
j_gene: TRBJ2-7
v_gene: TRBV27

CDR3aa: CASSSGLRSSGNTIYF
CDR3nt: TGTGCCAGCAGCTCGGGATTGCGGAGCTCTGGAAACACCATATATTTT
abundance: .
d_gene: .
j_gene: TRBJ1-3
v_gene: TRBV5-5

CDR3aa: CASSPRGNLLQEKLFF
CDR3nt: TGCGCCAGCAGCCCGCGCGGGAACCTACTTCAGGAAAAACTGTTTTTT
abundance: many
d_gene: .
j_gene: TRBJ1-4
v_gene: TRBV5-1

CDR3aa: CSAVHRGRPYEQYF
CDR3nt: TGCAGTGCTGTACACAGGGGACGTCCCTACGAGCAGTACTTC
abundance: .
d_gene: TRBD1
j_gene: TRBJ2-7
v_gene: TRBV20-1

CDR3aa: CSVLAGVSSYNEQFF
CDR3nt: TGCAGTGTGCTAGCGGGGGTTAGCTCCTACAATGAGCAGTTCTTC
abundance: many
d_gene: TRBD2
j_gene: TRBJ2-1
v_gene: TRBV20-1

CDR3aa: CASSWDLPNTGELFF
CDR3nt: TGTGCCAGCAGCTGGGACCTTCCGAACACCGGGGAGCTGTTTTTT
abundance: .
d_gene: .
j_gene: TRBJ2-2
v_gene: TRBV5-5

CDR3aa: CASSLVLQGITGELFF
CDR3nt: TGTGCCAGCAGCTTAGTGTTACAGGGAATCACCGGGGAGCTGTTTTTT
abundance: many
d_gene: .
j_gene: TRBJ2-2
v_gene: TRBV11-2